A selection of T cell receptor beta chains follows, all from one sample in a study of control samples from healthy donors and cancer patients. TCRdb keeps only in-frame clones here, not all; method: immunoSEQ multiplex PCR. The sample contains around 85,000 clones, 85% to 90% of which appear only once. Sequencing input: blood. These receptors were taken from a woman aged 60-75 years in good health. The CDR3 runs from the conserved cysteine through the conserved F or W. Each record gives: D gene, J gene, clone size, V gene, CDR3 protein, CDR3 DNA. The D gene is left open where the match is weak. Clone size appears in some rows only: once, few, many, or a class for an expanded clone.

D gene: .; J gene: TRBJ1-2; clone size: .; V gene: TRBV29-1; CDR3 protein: CSVAPGVDYTF; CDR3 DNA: TGCAGCGTTGCTCCGGGAGTGGACTACACCTTC
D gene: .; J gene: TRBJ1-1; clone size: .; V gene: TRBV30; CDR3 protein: CASGRASEAFF; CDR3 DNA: TGTGCCTCCGGACGCGCGTCTGAAGCTTTCTTT
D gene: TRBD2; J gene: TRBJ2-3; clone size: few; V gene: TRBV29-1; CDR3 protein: CSVEEPSGRGGTDTQYF; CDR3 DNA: TGCAGCGTTGAGGAGCCTAGCGGGAGGGGGGGCACAGATACGCAGTATTTT
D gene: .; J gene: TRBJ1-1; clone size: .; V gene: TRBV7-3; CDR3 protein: CASSLEQNAEAFF; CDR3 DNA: TGTGCCAGCAGCTTAGAACAGAACGCTGAAGCTTTCTTT
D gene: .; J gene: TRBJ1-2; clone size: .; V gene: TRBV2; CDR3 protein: CASFQPADGYTF; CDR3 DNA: TGTGCCAGCTTCCAACCTGCGGATGGCTACACCTTC
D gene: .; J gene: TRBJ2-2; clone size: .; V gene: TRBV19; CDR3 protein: CASSLQGLNTGELFF; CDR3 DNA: TGTGCCAGTAGCCTACAGGGACTTAACACCGGGGAGCTGTTTTTT
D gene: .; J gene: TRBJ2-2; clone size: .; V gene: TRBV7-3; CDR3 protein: CASSLTRNTGELFF; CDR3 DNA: TGTGCCAGCAGCTTAACCAGGAACACCGGGGAGCTGTTTTTT
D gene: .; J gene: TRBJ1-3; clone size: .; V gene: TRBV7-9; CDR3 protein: CASSETGLSGNTIYF; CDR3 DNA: TGTGCCAGCAGCGAAACAGGGCTCTCTGGAAACACCATATATTTT
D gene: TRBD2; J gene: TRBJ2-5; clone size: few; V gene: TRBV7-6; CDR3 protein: CASSLRAGGVGQTQYF; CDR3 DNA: TGTGCCAGCAGCTTGAGGGCGGGAGGGGTCGGACAGACCCAGTACTTC
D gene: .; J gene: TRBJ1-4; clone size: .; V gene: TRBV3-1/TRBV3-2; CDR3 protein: CASSQRGANEKLFF; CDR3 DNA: TGTGCCAGCAGCCAAAGGGGCGCTAATGAAAAACTGTTTTTT
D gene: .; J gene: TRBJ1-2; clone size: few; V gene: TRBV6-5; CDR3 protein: CASTLNGGYGYTF; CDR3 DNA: TGTGCCAGCACCTTGAATGGGGGCTATGGCTACACCTTC
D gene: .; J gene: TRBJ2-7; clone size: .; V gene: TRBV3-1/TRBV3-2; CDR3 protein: CASSQVASNEQYF; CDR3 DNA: TGTGCCAGCAGCCAAGTGGCAAGTAACGAGCAGTACTTC
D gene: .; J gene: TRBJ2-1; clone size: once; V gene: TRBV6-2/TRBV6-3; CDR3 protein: CASSYEPYSGTVSAEQFF; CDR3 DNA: TGTGCCAGCAGTTACGAACCTTATAGCGGAACGGTCTCGGCTGAGCAGTTCTTC
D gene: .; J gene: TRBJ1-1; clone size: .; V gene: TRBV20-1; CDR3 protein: CSASAGGGTEAFF; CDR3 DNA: TGCAGTGCTAGTGCGGGGGGCGGCACTGAAGCTTTCTTT
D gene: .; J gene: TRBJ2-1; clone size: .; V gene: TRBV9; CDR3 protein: CASSVAVGQPDYNEQFF; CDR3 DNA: TGTGCCAGCAGCGTAGCAGTCGGACAGCCCGACTACAATGAGCAGTTCTTC
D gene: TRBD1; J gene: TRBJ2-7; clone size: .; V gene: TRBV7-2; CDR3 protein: CASSGQGGPYEQYF; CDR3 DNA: TGTGCCAGCAGCGGACAGGGGGGACCTTACGAGCAGTACTTC
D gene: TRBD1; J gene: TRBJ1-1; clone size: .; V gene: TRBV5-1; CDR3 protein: CASSLAYRGLNTEAFF; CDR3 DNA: TGCGCCAGCAGCTTGGCCTACAGGGGGCTGAACACTGAAGCTTTCTTT
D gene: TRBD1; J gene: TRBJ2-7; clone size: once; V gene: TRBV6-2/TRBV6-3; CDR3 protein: CASSYNGQGPEQYF; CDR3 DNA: TGTGCCAGCAGTTACAACGGACAGGGCCCCGAGCAGTACTTC
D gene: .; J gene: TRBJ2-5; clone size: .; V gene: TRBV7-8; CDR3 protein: CASSPGGGETQYF; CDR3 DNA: TGTGCCAGCAGCCCCGGGGGAGGAGAGACCCAGTACTTC
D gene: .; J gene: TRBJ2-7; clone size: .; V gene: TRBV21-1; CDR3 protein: CASSYPLLRLAPPYEQYF; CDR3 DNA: TGTGCCAGCAGCTACCCTCTGCTCCGACTAGCGCCTCCCTACGAGCAGTACTTC
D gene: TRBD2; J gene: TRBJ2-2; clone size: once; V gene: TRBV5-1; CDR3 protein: CASSPPGLAGHNTGELFF; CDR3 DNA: TGCGCCAGCAGCCCTCCGGGACTAGCGGGACACAACACCGGGGAGCTGTTTTTT
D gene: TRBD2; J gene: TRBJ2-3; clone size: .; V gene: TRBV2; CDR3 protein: CASKWRRGADTQYF; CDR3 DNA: TGTGCCAGCAAATGGAGACGGGGGGCAGATACGCAGTATTTT
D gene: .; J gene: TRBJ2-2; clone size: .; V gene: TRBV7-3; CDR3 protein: CASSFLSGATTGELFF; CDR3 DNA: TGTGCCAGCAGCTTCCTTAGCGGAGCGACCACCGGGGAGCTGTTTTTT
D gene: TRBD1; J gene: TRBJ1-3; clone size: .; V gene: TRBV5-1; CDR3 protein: CASSLAAGTAGNTIYF; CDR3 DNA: TGCGCCAGCAGCTTGGCTGCTGGGACAGCAGGAAACACCATATATTTT
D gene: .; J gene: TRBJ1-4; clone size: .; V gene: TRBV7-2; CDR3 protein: CASSLGTVEKLFF; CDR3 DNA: TGTGCCAGCAGCTTAGGGACAGTTGAAAAACTGTTTTTT
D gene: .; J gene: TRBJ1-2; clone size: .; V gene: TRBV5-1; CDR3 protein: CASSLEQGWNYGYTF; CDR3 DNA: TGCGCCAGCAGCTTGGAACAGGGTTGGAACTATGGCTACACCTTC
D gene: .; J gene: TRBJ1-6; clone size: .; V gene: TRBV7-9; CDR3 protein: CASSLIPRGRPNSPLHF; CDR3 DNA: TGTGCCAGCAGCTTAATCCCCAGGGGCAGGCCCAATTCACCCCTCCACTTT
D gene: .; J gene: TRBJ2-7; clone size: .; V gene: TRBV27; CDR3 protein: CASGVGSGVPDEQYF; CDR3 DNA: TGTGCCAGCGGAGTTGGTTCAGGGGTTCCAGACGAGCAGTACTTC
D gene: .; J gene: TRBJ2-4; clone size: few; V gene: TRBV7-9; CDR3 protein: CASSSGLRGKNIQYF; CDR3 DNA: TGTGCCAGCAGCTCGGGCCTCAGGGGCAAAAACATTCAGTACTTC